This T cell receptor beta chain was captured by sequencing in a study of blood T cell repertoires in COVID-19. Study overall: The United States, Italy and Spain supplied acute and convalescent COVID-19 samples. T cells, B-cell-depleted T cells, or PBMCs supplied cDNA or gDNA.

Per the germline V gene, CDR1 is LNHDA and CDR2 is SQIVND (reference sequence). The CDR3 loop spans 14 amino acids. J gave up 1 base and V 7 bases, and 7 bases lay outside the gene matches. In the source study's methods: By means of reference gene primer amplification, nucleated cell counts were estimated. The table came from immunoSEQ multiplex PCR; TCRdb's copy has only in-frame clones and leaves some out. V and J calls and clone size are given by that table; D and trimming were obtained from the DNA. The profile shows approximately 200,000 clones, approximately 80% of them singletons. The sample was peripheral blood. This receptor was identified in a woman in her forties or fifties with acute or convalescent COVID-19. V is TRBV19 and J is TRBJ2-7; TRBD2 matches 7 bases. The CDR3 is CASKGGSLSYEQYF. As DNA, the CDR3 is TGTGCCAGTAAGGGAGGGAGCTTATCCTACGAGCAGTACTTC.